Sequencing of this T cell receptor (beta chain) was carried out in a study of T cell responses to AZD1222 COVID-19 vaccine. Findings and caveats of the study: It should be noted that donors were predominantly white British and more often female, and clonal diversity was possibly underestimated.

As concerns this clone: The antigen is undetermined.

J gave up 3 bases and V 6 bases, and 7 bases lay outside the gene matches. Germline loops: CDR1 SGHKS, CDR2 YYEKEE (reference sequence). The CDR3 is made up of 14 amino acids. Profiled with immunoSEQ multiplex PCR; TCRdb holds only in-frame clones, not every one. The sample has tens of thousands of clones, about 82% seen once. Specimen: peripheral blood, collected on day 0 of AZD1222 vaccination. This TCR was sampled from an adult in good health. The chain employs TRBV5-5 and TRBJ2-7; 9 positions match TRBD1. For the CDR3, the DNA is TGTGCCAGCACCTCCGGGACAGGGATCTACGAGCAGTACTTC. Translating it yields CASTSGTGIYEQYF. Drawing the rest from reference TRBV5-5 and TRBJ2-7, the complete variable domain is DAGVTQSPTHLIKTRGQQVTLRCSPISGHKSVSWYQQVLGQGPQFIFQYYEKEERGRGNFPDRFSARQFPNYSSELNVNALLLGDSALYLCASTSGTGIYEQYFGPGTRLTVT.